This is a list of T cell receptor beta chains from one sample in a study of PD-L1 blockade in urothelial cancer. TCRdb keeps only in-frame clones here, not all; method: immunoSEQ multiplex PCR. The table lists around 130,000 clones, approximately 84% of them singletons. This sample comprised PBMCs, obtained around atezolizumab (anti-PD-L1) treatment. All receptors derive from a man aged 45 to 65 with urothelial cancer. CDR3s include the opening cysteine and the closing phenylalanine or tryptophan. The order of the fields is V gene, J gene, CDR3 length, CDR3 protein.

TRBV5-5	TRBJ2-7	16	CASSLEGLAGGYEQYF
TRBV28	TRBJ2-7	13	CASSYGLAGEQYF
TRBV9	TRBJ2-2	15	CASSSSGSFTGELFF
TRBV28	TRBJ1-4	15	CASSSQKGPGKKLFF
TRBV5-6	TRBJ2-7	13	CASSPTGSYEQYF
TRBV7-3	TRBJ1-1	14	CASSHSGGSGEAFF
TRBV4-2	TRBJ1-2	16	CASSQMGQGAGYGYTF
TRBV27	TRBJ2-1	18	CASSHGLAGLASYNEQFF
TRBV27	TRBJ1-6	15	CASSYTTGVRSPLHF
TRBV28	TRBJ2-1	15	CASRTRTSGHNEQFF
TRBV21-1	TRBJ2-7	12	CASSNGPGEQYF
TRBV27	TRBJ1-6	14	CASSSDRGLFALHF
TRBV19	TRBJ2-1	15	CASSIRLAGGGEQFF
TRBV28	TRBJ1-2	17	CASTTRGRPGQGSGYTF
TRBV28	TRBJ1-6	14	CASSFVAANSPLHF
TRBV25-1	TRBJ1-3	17	CASSDTPNFSSGNTIYF
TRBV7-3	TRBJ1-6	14	CASSLEGYNSPLHF
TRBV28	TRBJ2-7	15	CASSSTAMLHYEQYF
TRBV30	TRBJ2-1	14	CAWSAGLANNEQFF
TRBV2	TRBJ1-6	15	CASSGYSSYNSPLHF
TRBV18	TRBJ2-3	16	CASSAGLAGTADTQYF
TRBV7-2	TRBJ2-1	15	CASSLDNVAYNEQFF
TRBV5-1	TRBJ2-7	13	CASRLAGAYEQYF
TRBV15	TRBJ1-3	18	CATSRAQGATIRGNTIYF
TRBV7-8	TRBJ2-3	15	CASSAEGPLTDTQYF
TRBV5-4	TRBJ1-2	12	CASSLSLSGYTF
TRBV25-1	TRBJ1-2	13	CASSDDTSLANTF
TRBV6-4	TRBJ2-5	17	CASSDPKPLAGEETQYF
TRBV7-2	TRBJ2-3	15	CASSRSGKVTDTQYF
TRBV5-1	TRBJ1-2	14	CASSLTGTNYGYTF
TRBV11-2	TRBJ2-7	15	CASSGGTEGITRQYF
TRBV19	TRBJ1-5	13	CASTGMGNQPQHF
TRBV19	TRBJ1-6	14	CASRITGGSSPLHF
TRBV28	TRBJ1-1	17	CASSLSTSGGLNTEAFF
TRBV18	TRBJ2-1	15	CASSPYAYKQGPQFF
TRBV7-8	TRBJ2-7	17	CASSLGTGGSRSYEQYF
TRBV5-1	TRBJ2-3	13	CASSLVSTDTQYF
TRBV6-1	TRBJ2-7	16	CASSARDRGLTYEQYF
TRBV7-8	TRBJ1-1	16	CASSEGGVRMNTEAFF
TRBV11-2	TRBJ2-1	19	CASSLVAGASGRSYNEQFF
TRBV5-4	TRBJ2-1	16	CASSSRRVAGGTEQFF
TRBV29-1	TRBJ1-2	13	CSVDSAANYGYTF
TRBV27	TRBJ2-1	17	CASIGLAKDLTYNEQFF
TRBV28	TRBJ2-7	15	CASSLQSGRRYEQYF
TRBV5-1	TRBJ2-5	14	CASSPDSQTVTQYF
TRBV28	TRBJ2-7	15	CASSSRGTGIYEQYF
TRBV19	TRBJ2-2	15	CASRRQAGPTGELFF
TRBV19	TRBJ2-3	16	CASSRGTSGSTDMQYF
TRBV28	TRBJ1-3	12	CASSLYGGDLYF
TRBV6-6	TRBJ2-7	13	CASTEIGENEQYF
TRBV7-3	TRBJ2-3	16	CASSVTGGLATDTQYF
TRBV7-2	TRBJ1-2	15	CASSLPPRNNYGYTF